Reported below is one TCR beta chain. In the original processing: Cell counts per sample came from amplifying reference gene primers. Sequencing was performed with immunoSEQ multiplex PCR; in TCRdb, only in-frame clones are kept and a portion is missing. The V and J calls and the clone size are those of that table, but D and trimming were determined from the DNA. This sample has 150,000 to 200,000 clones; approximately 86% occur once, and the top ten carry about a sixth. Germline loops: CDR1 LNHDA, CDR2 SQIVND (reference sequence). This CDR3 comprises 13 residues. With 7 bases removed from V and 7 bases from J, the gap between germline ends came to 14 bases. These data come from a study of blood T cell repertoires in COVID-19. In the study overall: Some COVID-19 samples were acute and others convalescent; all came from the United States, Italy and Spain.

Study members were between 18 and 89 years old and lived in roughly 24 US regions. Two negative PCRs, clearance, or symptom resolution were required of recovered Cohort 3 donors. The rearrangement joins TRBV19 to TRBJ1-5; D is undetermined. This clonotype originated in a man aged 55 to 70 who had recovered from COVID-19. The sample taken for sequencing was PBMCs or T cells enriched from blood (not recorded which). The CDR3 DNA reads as TGTGCCAGTACCCGACCCGGCGGGCAGCCCCAGCATTTT. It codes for CASTRPGGQPQHF.